Following are 5 T cell receptor beta chains from one sample sequenced in a study of patients and donors after allogeneic stem cell transplantation. TCRdb reprocessed the RT-PCR reads via MiXCR and lists one record per CDR3 protein. The data show about 960,000 distinct CDR3 sequences, over 15% seen once. Sequenced input: blood, either unsorted or a sorted T cell fraction (not recorded which). The origin of the receptors is a human donor who was either an allogeneic HSCT recipient or a stem cell or donor lymphocyte infusion donor (not recorded which). It is not recorded whose cells these are; they may come from a transplant donor.

The gene calls are TRBV5-1 and TRBJ1-6, with 9 bases lining up with TRBD1. The germline V gene has CDR1 SGHRS and CDR2 YFSETQ. This CDR3 is 14 amino acids long. V shed 4 bases, J shed 5 bases, and the junction held 1 base outside the gene matches. The CDR3 sequence: CASSRTGDNSPLHF. CDR3 bases: TGCGCCAGCAGCAGGACAGGGGATAATTCACCCCTCCACTTT.

The rearrangement links TRBV18 to TRBJ2-7, with D tentatively TRBD2 (6 bases). The CDR3 has 15 amino acids. Trimming took off 3 bases at V and 1 base at J, with 13 bases between the two ends. Germline V gene sequence: CDR1 KGHSH, CDR2 LQKENI. The CDR3 loop reads CASSPIRESSYEQYF. CDR3 nucleotide sequence: TGTGCCAGCTCACCGATCCGGGAGTCATCCTACGAGCAGTACTTC. The full variable domain, its missing parts supplied by reference TRBV18 and TRBJ2-7, is NAGVMQNPRHLVRRRGQEARLRCSPMKGHSHVYWYRQLPEEGLKFMVYLQKENIIDESGMPKERFSAEFPKEGPSILRIQQVVRGDSAAYFCASSPIRESSYEQYFGPGTRLTVT.

This clonotype was counted only a few times. The chain has TRBV7-8 and TRBJ2-3; TRBD1 agrees at 8 bases. Per germline, CDR1 SGHVS and CDR2 FQNEAQ. The CDR3 length is 17 residues. After removal of 5 bases from V and 0 bases from J, the junction contained 10 bases not matched to a gene. The CDR3 DNA follows: TGTGCCAGCAGCCCTGGGAGACAGGGGATAAGCACAGATACGCAGTATTTT. It codes for CASSPGRQGISTDTQYF.

The CDR3 loop reads CASSQPGQLNIQYF. In nucleotides, the CDR3 is TGTGCCAGCAGCCAACCGGGCCAATTAAACATTCAGTACTTC. V is TRBV4-2 and J is TRBJ2-4; D uncertain. The germline V gene has CDR1 LGHNA and CDR2 YNFKEQ. V dropped 2 bases and J dropped 6 bases, with 11 bases sitting between them. This CDR3 contains 14 residues.

The chain combines TRBV6-1 with TRBJ2-7; TRBD1 might be the D (6 bases). The CDR3 covers 15 residues. Trimming took 6 bases from V and 7 from J, leaving 22 bases between them. Germline lookup yields CDR1 MNHNS and CDR2 SASEGT. In DNA form, the CDR3 reads TGTGCCAGCAGGAGCAACGCGGCAGGGGCGCAGGAGCAGTACTTC. Amino acids: CASRSNAAGAQEQYF.